The entry that follows covers one TCR beta chain sequence. Although they were nominally healthy when sampled, donors likely had unrecorded immune exposures. Germline V CDR1 and CDR2: KGHSH, LQKENI. Trimming pared 3 bases from V and 2 bases from J, leaving 13 bases between. CDR3 length: 15 amino acids. The PCR used 60 Vbeta and 13 Jbeta primers. Some clones are missing from TCRdb's copy, which holds only in-frame ones; the method was immunoSEQ multiplex PCR. The sample lists 110,000 or so clones, over 65% occurring once. This sample was included in a study of cytomegalovirus exposure and HLA in healthy donors. Study details: Ancestry clustering placed roughly 86% of approximately 370 genotyped donors in the Caucasian-associated cluster.

The specimen was PBMCs. V is TRBV18 and J is TRBJ1-1; D possibly corresponds to TRBD1 (5 bases). This TCR derives from a woman aged 40 to 50 in good health and CMV-seropositive. CDR3 bases: TGTGCCAGCTCACCCGGACAAAACCCAAACACTGAAGCTTTCTTT. Encoded protein: CASSPGQNPNTEAFF.